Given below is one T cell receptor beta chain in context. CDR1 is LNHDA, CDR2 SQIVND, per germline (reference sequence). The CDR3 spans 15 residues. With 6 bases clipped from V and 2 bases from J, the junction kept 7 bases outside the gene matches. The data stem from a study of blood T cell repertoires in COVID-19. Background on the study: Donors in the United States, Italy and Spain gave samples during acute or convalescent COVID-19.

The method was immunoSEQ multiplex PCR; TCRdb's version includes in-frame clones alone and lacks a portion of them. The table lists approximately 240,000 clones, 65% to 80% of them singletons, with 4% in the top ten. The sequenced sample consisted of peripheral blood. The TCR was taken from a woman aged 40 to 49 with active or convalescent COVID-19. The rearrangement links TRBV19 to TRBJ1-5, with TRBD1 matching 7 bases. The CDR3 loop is CASRPDRAGNQPQHF. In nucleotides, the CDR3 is TGTGCCAGTAGACCAGACAGGGCGGGCAATCAGCCCCAGCATTTT.